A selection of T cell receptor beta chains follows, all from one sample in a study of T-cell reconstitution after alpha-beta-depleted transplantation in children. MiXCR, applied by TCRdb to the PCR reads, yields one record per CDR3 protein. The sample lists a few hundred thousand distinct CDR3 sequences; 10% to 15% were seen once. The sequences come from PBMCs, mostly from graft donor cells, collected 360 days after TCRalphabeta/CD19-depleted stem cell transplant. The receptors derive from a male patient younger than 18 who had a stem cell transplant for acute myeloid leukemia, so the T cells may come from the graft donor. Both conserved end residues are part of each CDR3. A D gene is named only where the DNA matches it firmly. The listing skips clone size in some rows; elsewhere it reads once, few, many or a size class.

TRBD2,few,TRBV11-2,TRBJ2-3,CASSLVRGLAGLNHLTQYF,TGTGCCAGCAGCTTAGTTCGAGGCCTAGCGGGGCTCAATCACCTTACGCAGTATTTT
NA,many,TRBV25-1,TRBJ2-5,CASSVTPQGGTQYF,TGTGCCAGCAGTGTTACACCCCAAGGGGGGACCCAGTACTTC
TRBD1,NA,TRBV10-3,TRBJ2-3,CAISESDRGKDTQYF,TGTGCCATCAGTGAGAGCGACAGGGGGAAGGATACGCAGTATTTT
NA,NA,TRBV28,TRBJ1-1,CASSPFRGNTEAFF,TGTGCCAGCAGCCCCTTCCGGGGGAACACTGAAGCTTTCTTT
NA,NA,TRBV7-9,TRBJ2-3,CASSPRIGGTDTQYF,TGTGCCAGCAGCCCGCGTATAGGGGGAACAGATACGCAGTATTTT
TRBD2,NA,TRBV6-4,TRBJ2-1,CASSELAGVGSYNEQFF,TGTGCCAGCAGTGAGCTAGCGGGAGTGGGCTCCTACAATGAGCAGTTCTTC
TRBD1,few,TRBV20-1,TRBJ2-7,CSARKGGQGVYEQYF,TGCAGTGCCAGAAAGGGGGGACAGGGGGTTTACGAGCAGTACTTC
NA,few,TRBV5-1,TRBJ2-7,CASSWGQGGFYEQYF,TGCGCCAGCAGCTGGGGACAAGGGGGGTTCTACGAGCAGTACTTC
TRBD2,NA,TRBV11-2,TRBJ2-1,CASSLGLAGELIPNEQFF,TGTGCCAGCAGCTTAGGCCTAGCGGGAGAGTTAATTCCCAATGAGCAGTTCTTC
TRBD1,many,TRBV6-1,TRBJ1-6,CASREGALNSPLHF,TGTGCCAGCAGAGAGGGGGCGCTGAATTCACCCCTCCACTTT
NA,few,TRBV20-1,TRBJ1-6,CSARGQDNSPLHF,TGCAGTGCTAGAGGGCAGGATAATTCACCCCTCCACTTT
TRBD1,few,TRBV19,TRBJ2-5,CASSTRTGGKETQYF,TGTGCCAGTAGTACCCGGACAGGGGGAAAAGAGACCCAGTACTTC
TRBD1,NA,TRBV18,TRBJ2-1,CASSLGTGTDEQFF,TGTGCCAGCTCACTCGGGACAGGGACAGATGAGCAGTTCTTC
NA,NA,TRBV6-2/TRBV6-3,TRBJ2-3,CASSPSSTQYF,TGTGCCAGCAGCCCCTCGAGTACGCAGTATTTT
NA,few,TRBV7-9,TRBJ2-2,CASSSPNRFANTGELFF,TGTGCCAGCAGCTCCCCTAACAGGTTCGCGAACACCGGGGAGCTGTTTTTT
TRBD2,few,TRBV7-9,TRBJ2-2,CASSSLAGTTGELFF,TGTGCCAGCAGCTCCCTAGCGGGGACCACCGGGGAGCTGTTTTTT
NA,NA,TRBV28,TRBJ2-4,CASSFPRAQGNIQYF,TGTGCCAGCAGTTTTCCCCGGGCCCAAGGAAACATTCAGTACTTC
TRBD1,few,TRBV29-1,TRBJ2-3,CSVEDGRTTGGTDTQYF,TGCAGCGTTGAAGATGGTAGAACGACAGGGGGCACAGATACGCAGTATTTT
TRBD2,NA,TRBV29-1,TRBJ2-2,CSVARLAPRGGELFF,TGCAGCGTTGCCCGACTAGCGCCGCGTGGCGGGGAGCTGTTTTTT
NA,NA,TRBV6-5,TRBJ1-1,CASSYSLDGGTEAFF,TGTGCCAGCAGTTACTCGTTGGACGGCGGGACTGAAGCTTTCTTT
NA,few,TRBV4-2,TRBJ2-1,CASSQEWAGGGVHEQFF,TGTGCCAGCAGCCAAGAATGGGCAGGGGGAGGGGTCCATGAGCAGTTCTTC
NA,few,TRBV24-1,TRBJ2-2,CATSDLQIFGDGGELFF,TGTGCCACCAGTGATTTGCAAATATTCGGGGACGGCGGGGAGCTGTTTTTT
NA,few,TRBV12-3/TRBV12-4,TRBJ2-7,CASSLEAAVTYEQYF,TGTGCCAGCAGTTTAGAGGCAGCTGTAACCTACGAGCAGTACTTC
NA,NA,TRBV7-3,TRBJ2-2,CASSLYPDSGELFF,TGTGCCAGCAGCTTATACCCCGACAGCGGGGAGCTGTTTTTT
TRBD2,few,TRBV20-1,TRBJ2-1,CSARSPTSGNEQFF,TGCAGTGCTAGATCCCCGACTAGCGGTAATGAGCAGTTCTTC
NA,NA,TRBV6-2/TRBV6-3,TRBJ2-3,CASNRDRRADTQYF,TGTGCCAGCAACCGGGACCGACGCGCAGATACGCAGTATTTT
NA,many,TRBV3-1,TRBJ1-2,CASSQARYGYTF,TGTGCCAGCAGCCAAGCGCGTTATGGCTACACCTTC
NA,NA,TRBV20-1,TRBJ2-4,CSAREFGHLAKNIQYF,TGCAGTGCTAGAGAATTTGGACACCTAGCCAAAAACATTCAGTACTTC
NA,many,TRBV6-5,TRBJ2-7,CASSYSSGKQYF,TGTGCCAGCAGTTACTCGTCAGGCAAGCAGTACTTC
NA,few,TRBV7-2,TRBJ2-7,CASSSTLYEQYF,TGTGCCAGCAGCTCGACTTTATACGAGCAGTACTTC
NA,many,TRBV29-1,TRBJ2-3,CSVILITDTQYF,TGCAGCGTTATACTAATCACAGATACGCAGTATTTT
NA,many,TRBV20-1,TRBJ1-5,CSARDSNQPQHF,TGCAGCGCCAGGGATAGCAATCAGCCCCAGCATTTT
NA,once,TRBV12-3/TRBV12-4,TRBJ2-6,CASSAPSRGANVLTF,TGTGCCAGCAGTGCCCCCTCCCGGGGGGCCAACGTCCTGACTTTC
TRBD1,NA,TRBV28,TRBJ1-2,CASSSVQGNYGYTF,TGTGCCAGCAGTTCGGTACAGGGGAACTATGGCTACACCTTC